One sample yielded the 22 T cell receptor beta chains listed below, sequenced in a study of T cell responses to AZD1222 COVID-19 vaccine. Assay: immunoSEQ multiplex PCR; the TCRdb copy retains only in-frame clones and omits some. The sample contains some 180,000 clones, approximately 90% of which appear only once. The sequencing here drew on peripheral blood, taken 28 days after the second AZD1222 dose. These receptor sequences come from an adult who received the AZD1222 COVID-19 vaccine.

Only a few counts were recorded for this clone. The chain uses TRBV4-1 and TRBJ1-2; possibly TRBD1 for D (6 bases). This CDR3 spans 17 amino acids. Germline values: CDR1 MGHRA, CDR2 YSYEKL. V lost 4 bases, J lost 0 bases, and 18 bases lay in between. The CDR3 coding sequence is TGCGCCAGCAGCCTCGTGGGGGGAAGGGGGGCTAACTATGGCTACACCTTC. Translation gives CASSLVGGRGANYGYTF.

The chain couples TRBV4-2 to TRBJ1-2, with 8 bases identical to TRBD1. With V trimmed by 0 bases and J by 7 bases, 13 bases remained unmatched. Germline V gives CDR1 LGHNA, CDR2 YNFKEQ. CDR3 length: 17 amino acids. In DNA, the CDR3 is TGTGCCAGCAGCCAAGATAGAGGGGGCAGGGGGCTAGGTGGCTACACCTTC. It codes for CASSQDRGGRGLGGYTF.

This clone came up once. The genes are TRBV19 and TRBJ1-5, with D uncertain. The germline V gene encodes CDR1 LNHDA and CDR2 SQIVND (reference sequence). CDR3 length equals 13 residues. V lost 1 base, J lost 10 bases, and 11 bases lay in between. The CDR3 DNA reads as TGTGCCAGTAGTATAGGATCCTTAGGTCCCCAGCATTTT. Translating it yields CASSIGSLGPQHF.

The sample holds one count of this clone. CDR3: CASSPALNSRTGTGGYTF. The CDR3 nucleotides are TGCGCCAGCAGCCCGGCCCTAAATTCACGGACAGGAACCGGTGGCTACACCTTC. The J gene is TRBJ1-2, the V gene TRBV5-1, with TRBD1 identical over 7 bases. V dropped 4 bases and J dropped 7; count of bases not matched to a gene: 22. Germline V gene data show CDR1 as SGHRS and CDR2 as YFSETQ. The CDR3 spans 18 residues.

The V and J genes are TRBV5-5 and TRBJ2-1, with D possibly matching TRBD1 (8 bases). The CDR3 extends over 15 amino acids. Trimming stripped 3 bases from V and 4 bases from J, with 14 bases between. Germline V gene sequence: CDR1 SGHKS, CDR2 YYEKEE (reference sequence). CDR3 bases: TGTGCCAGCAGCTCCGGACAGGGAGGGTACAATGAGCAGTTCTTC. It yields the protein CASSSGQGGYNEQFF.

The chain has TRBV30 and TRBJ2-1; D is uncertain. Germline CDR1 and CDR2: GTSNPN and SVGIG (reference sequence). The CDR3 has 11 amino acids. Trimming took 3 bases from V and 4 from J, leaving 4 bases between them. In nucleotides, the CDR3 is TGTGCCTGGAGGGATTACAATGAGCAGTTCTTC. Its translation: CAWRDYNEQFF.

This clone was found a few times. V usage is TRBV7-3 and J usage is TRBJ1-1, with D uncertain. CDR3 size: 13 residues. The V gene's germline CDR1 is SGHTA and CDR2 FQGTGA. The V gene lost 4 bases and the J gene lost 2 bases, with 8 bases spanning the gap. The DNA of the CDR3 is TGTGCCAGCAGCTCAGGCAGTAACACTGAAGCTTTCTTT. Amino acids: CASSSGSNTEAFF.

V usage is TRBV11-2 and J usage is TRBJ2-7; no definite D call. The V end lost 2 bases, the J end lost 3 bases, and 14 bases lay between the germline ends. Germline assignment: CDR1 SGHAT and CDR2 FQNNGV. This CDR3 is 15 amino acids long. The CDR3 sequence: CASSLMFAALYEQYF. The CDR3 DNA reads as TGTGCCAGCAGCTTAATGTTCGCAGCCCTCTACGAGCAGTACTTC.

The chain employs TRBV6-2 or TRBV6-3 and TRBJ2-1, with TRBD2 identical over 9 bases. CDR3 length: 17 residues. Germline loops: CDR1 MNHEY, CDR2 SVGEGT. V lost 1 base, J lost 2 bases, and 6 bases stayed unmatched. CDR3 sequence: CASSYFWREGPYNEQFF. CDR3 nucleotides: TGTGCCAGCAGTTACTTCTGGCGGGAGGGCCCCTACAATGAGCAGTTCTTC.

The chain links TRBV5-1 to TRBJ1-1; 8 bases match TRBD1. The junction had 2 bases not matched to a gene; V was cut back by 0 bases and J by 4 bases. The V gene's germline CDR1 is SGHRS and CDR2 YFSETQ. The CDR3 has 14 amino acids. The CDR3 region is CASSLDQGATEAFF. The CDR3 bases are TGCGCCAGCAGCTTGGATCAGGGGGCCACTGAAGCTTTCTTT.

The chain couples TRBV10-3 to TRBJ2-7; TRBD1 is a possible D gene (6 bases). The CDR3 totals 16 residues. The ends were cut back, 3 bases at V and 0 bases at J, with 15 bases in the middle. CDR1 is ENHRY, CDR2 SYGVKD, per germline. In nucleotides, the CDR3 is TGTGCCATCAGTGATAATCAGGGGTTACCCTCCTACGAGCAGTACTTC. Translated, it gives CAISDNQGLPSYEQYF.

The rearrangement links TRBV6-1 to TRBJ1-4; D gene unclear. The CDR3 contains 15 residues. Germline CDR1 MNHNS, CDR2 SASEGT. Trimming removed 3 bases at V and 0 bases at J, with 8 bases between. CDR3 region: CASSEVFATNEKLFF. CDR3 nucleotide sequence: TGTGCCAGCAGTGAGGTGTTTGCAACTAATGAAAAACTGTTTTTT.

V usage is TRBV29-1 and J usage is TRBJ2-7; D remains unclear. V lost 5 bases, J lost 1 base, and 6 bases lay in between. Germline CDR1 SQVTM, CDR2 ANQGSEA. The CDR3 is 11 residues long. DNA for the CDR3: TGCAGCGTTATCTATTCCTACGAGCAGTACTTC. Translation gives CSVIYSYEQYF.

The CDR3 DNA reads as TGTGCCAGCAGCCAAGATTTAGGCCTCCGCACAGATACGCAGTATTTT. This translates into CASSQDLGLRTDTQYF. The rearrangement links TRBV14 to TRBJ2-3, with no clear D. This CDR3 is 16 amino acids long. V was clipped by 0 bases and J by 1 base, with 11 bases between them. Germline CDR1 and CDR2: SGHDN and FVKESK.

This clone was recorded only once. This sequence joins TRBV20-1 and TRBJ1-5; perhaps TRBD1 as D (5 bases). Germline CDR1 DFQATT, CDR2 SNEGSKA (reference sequence). There are 13 residues in the CDR3. Trimming took 3 bases from V and 7 from J, leaving 13 bases between them. The CDR3 bases are TGCAGTGCTAGTTGGGGGGATCGGCAGCCCCAGCATTTT. It is translated as CSASWGDRQPQHF.

The gene calls are TRBV18 and TRBJ2-1; 10 nucleotides match TRBD1. This CDR3 has 16 amino acids. CDR1 and CDR2 from the germline V gene are KGHSH and LQKENI. With V trimmed by 6 bases and J by 3 bases, 8 bases remained unmatched. CDR3 region: CASSIQRTGGYNEQFF. CDR3 nucleotide sequence: TGTGCCAGCTCCATACAACGGACAGGGGGCTACAATGAGCAGTTCTTC.

The chain links TRBV12-3 or TRBV12-4 to TRBJ1-2; D gene uncertain. The length of the CDR3 is 12 residues. V was shortened by 6 bases and J by 5 bases, with 10 bases between the two germline ends. CDR3 DNA: TGTGCCAGCAGGAACGGAGGATATGGCTACACCTTC. Encoded protein: CASRNGGYGYTF.

This rearrangement joins TRBV12-3 or TRBV12-4 to TRBJ2-2; possibly TRBD1 for D (5 bases). Trimming cost V 8 bases and J 6 bases, with 10 bases left between them. The CDR3 spans 12 residues. Written as DNA, the CDR3 is TGTGCCAGCCGGACATACCCCGGGGAGCTGTTTTTT. It translates to CASRTYPGELFF.

This clone has only a few counts. The chain couples TRBV3-1 (or the pseudogene TRBV3-2) to TRBJ1-5; 8 nucleotides agree with TRBD1. V shed 1 base, J shed 1 base, and the junction held 9 bases outside the gene matches. The CDR3 extends over 18 amino acids. CDR1 is LGHDT and CDR2 is YNNKEL in the germline V gene (reference sequence). The CDR3 sequence is CASSQGRQGFLSNQPQHF. The CDR3 DNA follows: TGTGCCAGCAGCCAAGGACGACAGGGGTTTTTGAGCAATCAGCCCCAGCATTTT.

The V gene is TRBV6-6, the J gene TRBJ2-7; TRBD1 or TRBD2 may be the D gene (5 bases each). The CDR3 consists of 12 residues. CDR1 and CDR2 (germline): MNHNY, SVGAGI (reference sequence). V was shortened by 2 bases and J by 6 bases, with 8 bases between the two germline ends. The CDR3 DNA is TGTGCCAGCAGTTACACGGGGCGCGAGCAGTACTTC. Its translation: CASSYTGREQYF.

This sequence joins TRBV11-2 and TRBJ1-1, with D maybe TRBD1 (5 bases). Trimming cost V 5 bases and J 1 base, with 11 bases left between them. CDR1 SGHAT and CDR2 FQNNGV come from the germline V gene. The CDR3 extends over 14 amino acids. The CDR3 here is CASSAGGGNTEAFF. In DNA form, the CDR3 reads TGTGCCAGCAGCGCGGGGGGAGGGAACACTGAAGCTTTCTTT.

The chain recombines TRBV11-2 with TRBJ2-7; D perhaps matches TRBD1 (6 bases). Trimming pared 5 bases from V and 2 bases from J, leaving 13 bases between. The CDR3 is 14 amino acids. The V gene's germline CDR1 is SGHAT and CDR2 FQNNGV. CDR3 residues: CASSHGTSTYEQYF. The CDR3 nucleotides are TGTGCCAGCAGCCACGGGACATCTACCTACGAGCAGTACTTC.